This TCR beta chain derives from a study of CD8+ T cells in alopecia areata. Sequencing relied on a cDNA template that was reverse transcribed from extracted RNA. TCRdb keeps only in-frame clones here, not all; method: immunoSEQ multiplex PCR. The sample holds more than 110,000 clones; around 50% are singletons and the top ten take roughly 6.7%. Looked up from germline, CDR1 is SGHRS and CDR2 is YFSETQ. J lost 5 bases, V lost 4 bases, and 7 bases had no gene match. CDR3 length equals 15 residues. The sample in question was CD4+ T cells sorted from blood, obtained at week 0. The clonotype comes from a human donor with alopecia areata. The V gene is TRBV5-1, the J gene TRBJ2-2, with TRBD1 identical over 8 bases. In DNA form, the CDR3 reads TGCGCCAGCAGCCAGGACAGGGTCGGAACCGGGGAGCTGTTTTTT. Its protein is CASSQDRVGTGELFF. The variable domain in full, with the rest retrieved from reference TRBV5-1 and TRBJ2-2, is KAGVTQTPRYLIKTRGQQVTLSCSPISGHRSVSWYQQTPGQGLQFLFEYFSETQRNKGNFPGRFSGRQFSNSRSEMNVSTLELGDSALYLCASSQDRVGTGELFFGEGSRLTVL.